Listed below are T cell receptor beta chains from one sample, sequenced in a study of T-cell memory formation after mild COVID-19. TCRdb reprocessed the 5' RACE reads via MiXCR and lists one record per CDR3 protein. The profile shows over 300,000 distinct CDR3 sequences, 20% to 25% of them singletons. The sequenced sample consisted of PBMCs or a T cell subset sorted from them (not recorded which). Receptor source: a young man who had mild COVID-19 (a few samples of this study predate the infection). Cell type and time point are not known. CDR3s include the opening cysteine and the closing phenylalanine or tryptophan. A D gene is named only where the DNA matches it firmly. Part of the rows lack a size; the others show once, few, many or a class for expanded clones.

J,size,D,V,DNA,CDR3
TRBJ2-1,-,TRBD2,TRBV20-1,TGCAGTGCTATGCGGGGGGGCCCTTACAATGAGCAGTTCTTC,CSAMRGGPYNEQFF
TRBJ2-2,few,-,TRBV6-5,TGTGCCAGCCGGATATTTGCTGACGCGAACACCGGGGAGCTGTTTTTT,CASRIFADANTGELFF
TRBJ1-2,few,TRBD1,TRBV7-9,TGTGCCAGCAGCTTAGCGGACAGGGGTAGTGGCTACACCTTC,CASSLADRGSGYTF
TRBJ1-3,-,-,TRBV4-1,TGCGCCAGCAGCCAAGGCCAGATCTCTGGAAACACCATATATTTT,CASSQGQISGNTIYF
TRBJ2-3,-,-,TRBV7-7,TGTGCCAGCGGAATGGGGGGCAGGGGGATGGATACGCAGTATTTT,CASGMGGRGMDTQYF
TRBJ2-3,many,-,TRBV4-2,TGTGCCAGCAGCCAAGGATTCTCCGGTTATGAAGATACGCAGTATTTT,CASSQGFSGYEDTQYF
TRBJ1-1,-,-,TRBV7-8,TGTGCCAGCAGCTCCGGGTTGGGGTCCACTGAAGCTTTCTTT,CASSSGLGSTEAFF
TRBJ1-3,-,TRBD1,TRBV20-1,TGCAGTGCTAGAGAGGGGACAGGGTTTACTCTTGACACCATATATTTT,CSAREGTGFTLDTIYF
TRBJ1-5,-,-,TRBV5-1,TGCGCCAGCAGCCCTAACCCGGATCTGGGGCCCCAGCATTTT,CASSPNPDLGPQHF
TRBJ2-5,few,TRBD2,TRBV6-5,TGTGCCAGCAGTTACAGACTAGCAAGAGAGACCCAGTACTTC,CASSYRLARETQYF
TRBJ1-3,-,TRBD1,TRBV20-1,TGCAGTGCTAGAGTACCAGGGGGCGATAACACCATATATTTT,CSARVPGGDNTIYF
TRBJ2-2,-,-,TRBV4-3,TGCGCCAGCAGCCAAGAACAAGTGCAAGGGCTGAGTTCCGGGGAGCTGTTTTTT,CASSQEQVQGLSSGELFF
TRBJ2-1,few,-,TRBV27,TGTGCCAGCAGTTTTTCCCCGGGGAGGGGGCTGCCCAATGAGCAGTTCTTC,CASSFSPGRGLPNEQFF
TRBJ1-1,-,-,TRBV5-6,TGTGCCAGCAGCCTACAGGGATTCGGAGCTTTCTTT,CASSLQGFGAFF
TRBJ1-6,-,TRBD1,TRBV4-1,TGCGCCAGCAGCCTCAACAGGGGATCTGGTTCACCCCTCCACTTT,CASSLNRGSGSPLHF
TRBJ1-1,-,-,TRBV12-3/TRBV12-4,TGTGCCAGCAGTTTAAGGGGAGGTAGTACTTTCGAAGCTTTCTTT,CASSLRGGSTFEAFF
TRBJ2-3,once,-,TRBV6-6,TGTGCCACCTGCACACGGGGGTTCACAGATACGCAGTATTTT,CATCTRGFTDTQYF
TRBJ2-5,-,-,TRBV2,TGTGCCAGCAACCCGAGGGGGGAGACCCAGTACTTC,CASNPRGETQYF
TRBJ2-7,few,-,TRBV7-3,TGTGCCAGCAGCATTGACAGATCCTACGAGCAGTACTTC,CASSIDRSYEQYF
TRBJ2-1,-,TRBD1,TRBV7-9,TGTGCCAGCAGCTTGGGGGACAGGGGAAAGAATGAGCAGTTCTTC,CASSLGDRGKNEQFF
TRBJ2-1,few,TRBD1,TRBV7-2,TGTGCCAGCAGCTTTTCCGGGACAGGGTCCTACAATGAGCAGTTCTTC,CASSFSGTGSYNEQFF
TRBJ2-7,-,TRBD1,TRBV27,TGTGCCAGCAGTCCCCGGACAGGCTCCTACGAGCAGTACTTC,CASSPRTGSYEQYF
TRBJ1-5,-,TRBD1,TRBV6-5,TGTGCCAGCAGGGCAGGGGGCGAGCCCCAGCATTTT,CASRAGGEPQHF
TRBJ1-2,-,-,TRBV30,TGTGCCTGGATGAGGGATCTCGGCTACACCTTC,CAWMRDLGYTF
TRBJ1-3,few,-,TRBV20-1,TGCAGTGCTAGGACAGCAAATGGAAACACCATATATTTT,CSARTANGNTIYF
TRBJ2-3,-,TRBD2,TRBV18,TGTGCCAGCTCACCAAGGACTAGCGGGGGGGCCTTGTTGGCAGATACGCAGTATTTT,CASSPRTSGGALLADTQYF
TRBJ2-3,-,-,TRBV7-3,TGTGCCAGCAGCTTGAGGGGCAGGGGCACAGATACGCAGTATTTT,CASSLRGRGTDTQYF
TRBJ2-1,-,-,TRBV5-4,TGTGCCAGCAGCTTGGTAATCACGTCCGGGGGTACCCTGAATGAGCAGTTCTTC,CASSLVITSGGTLNEQFF
TRBJ2-5,few,-,TRBV20-1,TGCAGTGTCAAACCCGGGGGAATAACTTACTTC,CSVKPGGITYF
TRBJ2-1,-,TRBD2,TRBV7-2,TGTGCCAGCAGCCCCCGCCCGGGACTAGTGGCTGAGCAGTTCTTC,CASSPRPGLVAEQFF
TRBJ1-1,-,-,TRBV10-1,TGCGCCAGCAGCGGGGACACGCCTGAAGCTTTCTTT,CASSGDTPEAFF
TRBJ2-3,-,-,TRBV20-1,TGCAGTGCTAGAGGACTAGTCACAGATACGCAGTATTTT,CSARGLVTDTQYF
TRBJ1-2,-,TRBD1,TRBV6-6,TGTGCCAGCAGTTATGGAGCCGGGACAGGGATAACTCGGACCTTC,CASSYGAGTGITRTF
TRBJ2-1,-,-,TRBV29-1,TGCAGCGTTGAAGGGTACGGCGGGTGGGGGGAGCAGTTCTTC,CSVEGYGGWGEQFF
TRBJ1-3,-,TRBD1,TRBV6-5,TGTGCCAGCGGACAGGGGGGTGGTAACACCATATATTTT,CASGQGGGNTIYF
TRBJ2-5,-,TRBD2,TRBV5-6,TGTGCCAGCAAGCTAGCGGGGGGGGAGACCCAGTACTTC,CASKLAGGETQYF
TRBJ1-1,once,-,TRBV5-1,TGCGCCAGCAGCCCGAGGGTCGAGACTGAAGCTTTCTTT,CASSPRVETEAFF